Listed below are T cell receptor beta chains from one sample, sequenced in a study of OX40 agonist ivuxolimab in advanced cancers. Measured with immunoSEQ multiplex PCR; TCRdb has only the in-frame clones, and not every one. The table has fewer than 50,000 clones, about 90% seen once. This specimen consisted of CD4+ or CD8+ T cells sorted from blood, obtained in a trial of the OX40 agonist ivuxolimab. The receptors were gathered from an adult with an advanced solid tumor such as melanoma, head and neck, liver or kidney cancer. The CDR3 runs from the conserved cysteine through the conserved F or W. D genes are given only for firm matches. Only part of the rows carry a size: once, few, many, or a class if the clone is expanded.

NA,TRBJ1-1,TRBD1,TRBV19,CASSVGQLNTEAFF,TGTGCCAGTAGTGTGGGACAGTTGAACACTGAAGCTTTCTTT
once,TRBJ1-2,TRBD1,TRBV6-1,CASSEAMGGGDGYTF,TGTGCCAGCAGTGAAGCTATGGGAGGGGGCGATGGCTACACCTTC
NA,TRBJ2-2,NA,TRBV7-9,CATAVPKGPGGELFF,TGTGCCACGGCGGTTCCGAAGGGGCCGGGCGGGGAGCTGTTTTTT
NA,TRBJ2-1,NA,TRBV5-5,CASLQVPEQFF,TGTGCCAGCCTACAGGTTCCTGAGCAGTTCTTC
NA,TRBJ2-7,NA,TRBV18,CASSPQDFSYEQYF,TGTGCCAGCTCACCCCAGGACTTCTCCTACGAGCAGTACTTC
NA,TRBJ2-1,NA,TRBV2,CASSGGSLWVRDNEQFF,TGTGCCAGCAGTGGTGGCTCTTTGTGGGTTAGGGACAATGAGCAGTTCTTC
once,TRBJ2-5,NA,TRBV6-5,CASRPGPGGTQYF,TGTGCCAGCAGGCCGGGGCCGGGCGGGACCCAGTACTTC
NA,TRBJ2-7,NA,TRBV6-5,CASIGDYEQYF,TGTGCCAGCATCGGGGACTACGAGCAGTACTTC
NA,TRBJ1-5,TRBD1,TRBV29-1,CSVKTGEGNQPQHF,TGCAGCGTCAAAACAGGGGAGGGCAATCAGCCCCAGCATTTT
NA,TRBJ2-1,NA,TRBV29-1,CSYWTDYNEQFF,TGCAGCTACTGGACGGATTACAATGAGCAGTTCTTC
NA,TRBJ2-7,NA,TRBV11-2,CASSYDPTYEQYF,TGTGCCAGCAGTTACGATCCAACTTACGAGCAGTACTTC
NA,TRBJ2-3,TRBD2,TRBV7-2,CASSSLAGGTDTQYF,TGTGCCAGCAGCTCCCTAGCGGGAGGCACAGATACGCAGTATTTT
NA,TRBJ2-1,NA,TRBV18,CASSPQEGVSIYEQFF,TGTGCCAGCTCACCACAGGAGGGAGTTTCAATATATGAGCAGTTCTTC
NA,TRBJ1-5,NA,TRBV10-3,CAISESNWSNQPQHF,TGTGCCATCAGTGAGTCTAACTGGAGCAATCAGCCCCAGCATTTT
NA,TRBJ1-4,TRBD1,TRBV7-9,CASSLDGQAPAMNEKLFF,TGTGCCAGCAGCTTAGACGGACAGGCCCCCGCGATGAATGAAAAACTGTTTTTT
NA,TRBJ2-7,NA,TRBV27,CASSLGDEQYF,TGTGCCAGCAGTTTAGGGGACGAGCAGTACTTC
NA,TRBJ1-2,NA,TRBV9,CASSLTRQAGGYTF,TGTGCCAGCAGCCTAACCCGACAGGCGGGTGGCTACACCTTC
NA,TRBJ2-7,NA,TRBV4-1,CASSQASSRVTYEQYF,TGCGCCAGCAGCCAAGCATCGAGCAGGGTTACCTACGAGCAGTACTTC
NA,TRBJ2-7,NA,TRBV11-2,CASSAFPDASYEQYF,TGTGCCAGCAGCGCCTTCCCGGACGCCTCCTACGAGCAGTACTTC
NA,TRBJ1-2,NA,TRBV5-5,CASSLTDRSNYGYTF,TGTGCCAGCAGCTTGACCGACAGGTCTAACTATGGCTACACCTTC
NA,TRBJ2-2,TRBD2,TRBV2,CASSLALAGVTGELFF,TGTGCCAGCAGCTTAGCGCTAGCGGGAGTTACCGGGGAGCTGTTTTTT
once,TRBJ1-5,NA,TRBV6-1,CASSEGTGNQPQHF,TGTGCCAGCAGTGAGGGAACTGGCAATCAGCCCCAGCATTTT
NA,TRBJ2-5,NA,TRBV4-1,CASSQGLGAGQETQYF,TGCGCCAGCAGCCAAGGCCTGGGGGCGGGGCAAGAGACCCAGTACTTC
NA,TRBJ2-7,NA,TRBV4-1,CASSQGPSRSTYEQYF,TGCGCCAGCAGCCAAGGACCCTCACGGTCTACCTACGAGCAGTACTTC
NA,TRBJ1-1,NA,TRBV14,CASSQDSGANTEAFF,TGTGCCAGCAGCCAAGATAGTGGAGCGAACACTGAAGCTTTCTTT
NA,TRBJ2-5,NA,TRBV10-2,CASSPGTRQETQYF,TGCGCCAGCAGTCCTGGGACTCGACAAGAGACCCAGTACTTC
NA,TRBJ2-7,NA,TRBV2,CASSGRYHEQYF,TGTGCCAGCAGTGGCAGGTACCACGAGCAGTACTTC
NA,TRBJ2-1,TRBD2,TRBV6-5,CASRLTGLASNEQFF,TGTGCCAGCAGGTTGACGGGACTAGCGTCCAATGAGCAGTTCTTC
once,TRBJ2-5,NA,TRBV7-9,CASRDERETQYF,TGTGCCAGCAGGGACGAAAGAGAGACCCAGTACTTC
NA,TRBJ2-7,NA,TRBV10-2,CASTLNYEQYF,TGCGCCAGCACCCTGAACTACGAGCAGTACTTC
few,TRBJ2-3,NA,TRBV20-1,CSASGDTQYF,TGCAGTGCTAGTGGAGATACGCAGTATTTT
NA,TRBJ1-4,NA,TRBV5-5,CASSLDLNEKLFF,TGTGCCAGCAGCTTGGACCTTAATGAAAAACTGTTTTTT
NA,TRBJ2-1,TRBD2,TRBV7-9,CASSPVLGGWGNEQFF,TGTGCCAGCAGCCCCGTCCTGGGGGGGTGGGGCAATGAGCAGTTCTTC
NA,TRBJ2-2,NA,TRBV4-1,CASSQVGKGSNNGELFF,TGCGCCAGCAGCCAGGTCGGTAAGGGATCCAACAACGGGGAGCTGTTTTTT
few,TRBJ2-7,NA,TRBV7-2,CASSLALDPGEQYF,TGTGCCAGCAGCTTAGCGCTAGATCCCGGGGAGCAGTACTTC
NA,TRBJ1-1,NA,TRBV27,CASSWGGRTEAFF,TGTGCCAGCAGTTGGGGGGGCAGGACTGAAGCTTTCTTT
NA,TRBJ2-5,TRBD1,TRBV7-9,CASSPRQGWKTQYF,TGTGCCAGCAGCCCTAGACAGGGGTGGAAGACCCAGTACTTC
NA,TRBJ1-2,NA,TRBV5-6,CASSSAGGSNYGYTF,TGTGCCAGCAGCTCCGCGGGGGGATCCAACTATGGCTACACCTTC
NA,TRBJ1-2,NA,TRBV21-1,CASSLTAGGDYGYTF,TGTGCCAGCAGCCTCACGGCAGGGGGAGACTATGGCTACACCTTC
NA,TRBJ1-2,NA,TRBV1,CTSSQDSFRSTGEGGYTF,TGCACCAGCAGCCAAGATTCATTCCGGTCGACAGGGGAGGGTGGCTACACCTTC
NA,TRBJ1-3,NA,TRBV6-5,CASSYWALGSGNTIYF,TGTGCCAGCAGTTACTGGGCACTAGGGTCTGGAAACACCATATATTTT
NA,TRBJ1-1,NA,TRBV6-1,CASSEGLGWGVDTEAFF,TGTGCCAGCAGTGAAGGGCTTGGGTGGGGGGTGGACACTGAAGCTTTCTTT
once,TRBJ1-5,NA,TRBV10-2,CASSFKLAGFNQPQHF,TGCGCCAGCAGCTTCAAATTAGCAGGGTTCAATCAGCCCCAGCATTTT
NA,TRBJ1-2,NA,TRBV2,CASSEFVRRLSYGYTF,TGTGCCAGCAGTGAATTTGTGAGGCGTCTCTCCTATGGCTACACCTTC
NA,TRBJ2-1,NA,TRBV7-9,CASRNGQEGNEQFF,TGTGCCAGCAGAAATGGACAGGAGGGCAATGAGCAGTTCTTC